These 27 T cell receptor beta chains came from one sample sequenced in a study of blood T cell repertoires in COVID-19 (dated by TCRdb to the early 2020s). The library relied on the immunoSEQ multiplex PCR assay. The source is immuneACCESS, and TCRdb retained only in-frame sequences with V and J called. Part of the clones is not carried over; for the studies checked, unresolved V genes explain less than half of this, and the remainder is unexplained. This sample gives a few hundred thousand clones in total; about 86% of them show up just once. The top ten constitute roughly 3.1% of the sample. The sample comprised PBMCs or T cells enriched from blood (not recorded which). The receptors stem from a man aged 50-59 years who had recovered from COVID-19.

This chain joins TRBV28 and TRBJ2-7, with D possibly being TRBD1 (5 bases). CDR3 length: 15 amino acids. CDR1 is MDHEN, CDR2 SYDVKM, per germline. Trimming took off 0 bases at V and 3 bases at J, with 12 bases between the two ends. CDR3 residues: CASSLWNGRVYEQYF. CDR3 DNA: TGTGCCAGCAGTTTATGGAATGGCAGGGTCTACGAGCAGTACTTC. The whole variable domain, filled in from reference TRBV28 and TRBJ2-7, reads DVKVTQSSRYLVKRTGEKVFLECVQDMDHENMFWYRQDPGLGLRLIYFSYDVKMKEKGDIPEGYSVSREKKERFSLILESASTNQTSMYLCASSLWNGRVYEQYFGPGTRLTVT.

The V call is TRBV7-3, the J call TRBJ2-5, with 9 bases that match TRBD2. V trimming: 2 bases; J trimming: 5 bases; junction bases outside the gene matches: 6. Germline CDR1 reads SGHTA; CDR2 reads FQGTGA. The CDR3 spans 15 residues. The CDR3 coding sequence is TGTGCCAGCAGCTTAGCGGCGGGGGGGCCGGAGACCCAGTACTTC. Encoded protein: CASSLAAGGPETQYF.

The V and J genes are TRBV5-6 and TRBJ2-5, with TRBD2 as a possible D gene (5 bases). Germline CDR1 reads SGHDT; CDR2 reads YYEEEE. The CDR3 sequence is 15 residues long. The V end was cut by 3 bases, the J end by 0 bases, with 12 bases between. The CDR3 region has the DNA TGTGCCAGCAGCTCGGAGGTCCTGTACCAAGAGACCCAGTACTTC. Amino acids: CASSSEVLYQETQYF.

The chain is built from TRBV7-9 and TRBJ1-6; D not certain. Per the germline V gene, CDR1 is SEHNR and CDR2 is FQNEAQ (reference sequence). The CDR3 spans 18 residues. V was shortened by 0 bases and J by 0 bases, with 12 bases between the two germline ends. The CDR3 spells CASSLAVAASSYNSPLHF. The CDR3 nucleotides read TGTGCCAGCAGCTTAGCGGTTGCGGCGAGCTCCTATAATTCACCCCTCCACTTT. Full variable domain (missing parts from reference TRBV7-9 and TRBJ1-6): DTGVSQNPRHKITKRGQNVTFRCDPISEHNRLYWYRQTLGQGPEFLTYFQNEAQLEKSRLLSDRFSAERPKGSFSTLEIQRTEQGDSAMYLCASSLAVAASSYNSPLHFGNGTRLTVT.

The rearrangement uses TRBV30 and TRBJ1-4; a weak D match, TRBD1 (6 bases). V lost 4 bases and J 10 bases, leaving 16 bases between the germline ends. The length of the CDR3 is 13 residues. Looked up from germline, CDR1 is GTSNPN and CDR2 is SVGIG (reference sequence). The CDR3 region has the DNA TGTGCCTGGATGACCAGGGGCGCAGGAAAACTGTTTTTT. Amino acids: CAWMTRGAGKLFF.

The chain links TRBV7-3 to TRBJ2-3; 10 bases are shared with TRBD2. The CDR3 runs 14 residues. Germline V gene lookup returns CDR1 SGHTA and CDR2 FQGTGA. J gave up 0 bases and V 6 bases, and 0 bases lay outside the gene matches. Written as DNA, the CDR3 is TGTGCCAGCAGGACTAGCGGGAGCACAGATACGCAGTATTTT. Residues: CASRTSGSTDTQYF.

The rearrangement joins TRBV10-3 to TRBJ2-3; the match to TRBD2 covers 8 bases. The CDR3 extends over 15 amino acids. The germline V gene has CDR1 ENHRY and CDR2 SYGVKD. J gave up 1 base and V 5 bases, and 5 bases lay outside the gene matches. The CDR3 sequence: CAISLAGLGTDTQYF. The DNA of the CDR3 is TGTGCCATCAGTCTAGCGGGTTTAGGCACAGATACGCAGTATTTT.

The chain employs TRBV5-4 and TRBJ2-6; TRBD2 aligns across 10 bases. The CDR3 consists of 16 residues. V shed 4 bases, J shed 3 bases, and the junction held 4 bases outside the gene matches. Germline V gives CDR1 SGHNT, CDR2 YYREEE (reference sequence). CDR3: CASSASGRGGANVLTF. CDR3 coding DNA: TGTGCCAGCAGCGCCAGCGGGAGGGGTGGGGCCAACGTCCTGACTTTC.

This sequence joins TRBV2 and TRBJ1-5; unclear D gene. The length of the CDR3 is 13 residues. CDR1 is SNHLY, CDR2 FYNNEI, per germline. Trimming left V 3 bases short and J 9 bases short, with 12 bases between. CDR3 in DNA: TGTGCCAGCAGTGACGGCGGGCTGGGGCCCCAGCATTTT. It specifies CASSDGGLGPQHF.

CDR3 coding DNA: TGCGCCAGCAGCCCACGACTGGCGAACACCGGGGAGCTGTTTTTT. Protein: CASSPRLANTGELFF. The chain carries TRBV5-1 and TRBJ2-2; D gene unclear. The V gene lost 4 bases and the J gene lost 0 bases, with 10 bases spanning the gap. The V gene's germline CDR1 is SGHRS and CDR2 YFSETQ. The CDR3 is 15 amino acids.

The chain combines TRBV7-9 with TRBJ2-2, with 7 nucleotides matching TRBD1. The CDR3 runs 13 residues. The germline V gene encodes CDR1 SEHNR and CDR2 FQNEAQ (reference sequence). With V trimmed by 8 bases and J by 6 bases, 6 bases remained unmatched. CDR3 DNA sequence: TGTGCCAGCCGAGAGACAGGGCCCGGGGAGCTGTTTTTT. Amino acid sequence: CASRETGPGELFF. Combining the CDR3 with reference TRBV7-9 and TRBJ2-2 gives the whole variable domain DTGVSQNPRHKITKRGQNVTFRCDPISEHNRLYWYRQTLGQGPEFLTYFQNEAQLEKSRLLSDRFSAERPKGSFSTLEIQRTEQGDSAMYLCASRETGPGELFFGEGSRLTVL.

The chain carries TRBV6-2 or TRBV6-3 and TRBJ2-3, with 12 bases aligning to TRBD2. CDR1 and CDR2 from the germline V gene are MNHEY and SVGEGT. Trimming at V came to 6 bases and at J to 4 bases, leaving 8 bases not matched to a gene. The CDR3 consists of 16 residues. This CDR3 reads CASRPLAGGGPDTQYF. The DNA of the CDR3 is TGTGCCAGCAGACCTCTAGCGGGAGGGGGCCCAGATACGCAGTATTTT.

The CDR3 nucleotides are TGTGCCTGGAGGGGCAATGCAAGGACGGACAGCACAAACTATGGCTACACCTTC. It codes for CAWRGNARTDSTNYGYTF. This chain connects TRBV30 to TRBJ1-2; weak D call: TRBD1 (6 bases). Deletions cut 3 bases from V and 2 bases from J, with 25 bases between. Germline V gene sequence: CDR1 GTSNPN, CDR2 SVGIG (reference sequence). The CDR3 runs to 18 residues.

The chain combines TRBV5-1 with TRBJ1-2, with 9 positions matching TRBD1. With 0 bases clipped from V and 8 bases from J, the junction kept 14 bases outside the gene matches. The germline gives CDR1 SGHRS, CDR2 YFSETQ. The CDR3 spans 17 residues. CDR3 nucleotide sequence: TGCGCCAGCAGCTTGGGAGGCGGACAGGGGTTAACGGGCGGCTACACCTTC. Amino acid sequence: CASSLGGGQGLTGGYTF.

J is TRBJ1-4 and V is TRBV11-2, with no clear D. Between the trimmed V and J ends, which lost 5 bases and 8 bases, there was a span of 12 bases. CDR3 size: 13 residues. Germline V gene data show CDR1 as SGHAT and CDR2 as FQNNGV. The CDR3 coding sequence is TGTGCCAGCAGCCCCTTCACGGGGGAAAAACTGTTTTTT. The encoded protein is CASSPFTGEKLFF.

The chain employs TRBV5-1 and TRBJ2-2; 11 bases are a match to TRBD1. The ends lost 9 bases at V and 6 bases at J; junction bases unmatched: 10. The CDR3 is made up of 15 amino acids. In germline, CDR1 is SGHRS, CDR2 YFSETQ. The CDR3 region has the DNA TGCGCCACCCTTCCCGGGACAGGGGGGGCCGGGGAGCTGTTTTTT. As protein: CATLPGTGGAGELFF. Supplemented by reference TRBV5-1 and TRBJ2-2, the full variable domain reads KAGVTQTPRYLIKTRGQQVTLSCSPISGHRSVSWYQQTPGQGLQFLFEYFSETQRNKGNFPGRFSGRQFSNSRSEMNVSTLELGDSALYLCATLPGTGGAGELFFGEGSRLTVL.

The CDR3 sequence: CATSDFRGTQYF. The CDR3 DNA sequence: TGTGCCACCAGTGATTTCAGGGGTACGCAGTATTTT. This chain links TRBV24-1 with TRBJ2-3; D is perhaps TRBD1 (6 bases). The CDR3 is made up of 12 amino acids. The germline gives CDR1 KGHDR, CDR2 SFDVKD. The germline V and J ends were trimmed by 1 base and 8 bases, with 6 bases remaining between them.

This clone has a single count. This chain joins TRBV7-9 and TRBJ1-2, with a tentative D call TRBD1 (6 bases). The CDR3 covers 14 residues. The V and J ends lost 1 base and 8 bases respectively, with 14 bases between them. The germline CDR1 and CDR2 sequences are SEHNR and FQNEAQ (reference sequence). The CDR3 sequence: CASSLGEQGRGYTF. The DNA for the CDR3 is TGTGCCAGCAGCTTAGGAGAACAGGGTCGCGGCTACACCTTC. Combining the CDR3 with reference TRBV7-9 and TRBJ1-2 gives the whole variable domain DTGVSQNPRHKITKRGQNVTFRCDPISEHNRLYWYRQTLGQGPEFLTYFQNEAQLEKSRLLSDRFSAERPKGSFSTLEIQRTEQGDSAMYLCASSLGEQGRGYTFGSGTRLTVV.

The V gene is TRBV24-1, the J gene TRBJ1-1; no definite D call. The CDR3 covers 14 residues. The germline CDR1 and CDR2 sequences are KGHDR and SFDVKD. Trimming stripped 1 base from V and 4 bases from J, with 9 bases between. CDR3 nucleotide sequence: TGTGCCACCAGTGATTTATCGGGAGGCACTGAAGCTTTCTTT. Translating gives CATSDLSGGTEAFF.

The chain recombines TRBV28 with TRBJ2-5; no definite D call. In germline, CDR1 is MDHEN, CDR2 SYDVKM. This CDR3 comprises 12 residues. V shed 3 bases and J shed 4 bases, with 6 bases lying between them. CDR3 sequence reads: CASSFLLETQYF. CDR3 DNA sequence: TGTGCCAGCAGTTTCCTTTTAGAGACCCAGTACTTC.

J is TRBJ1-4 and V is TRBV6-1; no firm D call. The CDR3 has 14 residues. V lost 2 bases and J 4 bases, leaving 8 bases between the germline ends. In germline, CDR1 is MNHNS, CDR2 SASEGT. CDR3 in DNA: TGTGCCAGCAGTGAATTTGCGATTAATGAAAAACTGTTTTTT. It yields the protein CASSEFAINEKLFF.

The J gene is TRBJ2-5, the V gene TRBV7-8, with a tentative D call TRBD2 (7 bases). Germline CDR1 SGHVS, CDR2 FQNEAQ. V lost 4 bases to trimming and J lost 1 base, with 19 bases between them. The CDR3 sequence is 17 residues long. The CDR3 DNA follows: TGTGCCAGCAGCTCTCGCTGGGCGGGGGCCCTCCAAGAGACCCAGTACTTC. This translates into CASSSRWAGALQETQYF.

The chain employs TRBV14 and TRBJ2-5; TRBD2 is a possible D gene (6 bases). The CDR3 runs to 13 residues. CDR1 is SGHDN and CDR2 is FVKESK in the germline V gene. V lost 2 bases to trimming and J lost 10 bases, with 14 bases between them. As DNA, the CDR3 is TGTGCCAGCAGCCAATTGGGAGGAGTAGACCAGTACTTC. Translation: CASSQLGGVDQYF.

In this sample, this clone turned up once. Here the CDR3 reads CASSVGRAGGPDTQYF. For the CDR3, the DNA is TGTGCCAGCAGCGTAGGTAGAGCGGGGGGGCCGGATACGCAGTATTTT. The chain combines TRBV9 with TRBJ2-3; 10 nucleotides line up with TRBD2. There are 16 residues in the CDR3. Germline V CDR1 and CDR2: SGDLS, YYNGEE. The J segment lost 6 bases and the V segment lost 0 bases, leaving 7 bases of the junction unmatched. Supplemented by reference TRBV9 and TRBJ2-3, the full variable domain reads DSGVTQTPKHLITATGQRVTLRCSPRSGDLSVYWYQQSLDQGLQFLIQYYNGEERAKGNILERFSAQQFPDLHSELNLSSLELGDSALYFCASSVGRAGGPDTQYFGPGTRLTVL.

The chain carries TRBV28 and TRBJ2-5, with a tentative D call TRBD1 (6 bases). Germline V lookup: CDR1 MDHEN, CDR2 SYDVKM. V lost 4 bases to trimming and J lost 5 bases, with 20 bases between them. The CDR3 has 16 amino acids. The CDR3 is CASSYAGEGSTETQYF. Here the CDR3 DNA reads TGTGCCAGCAGTTATGCAGGGGAAGGGAGTACCGAGACCCAGTACTTC.

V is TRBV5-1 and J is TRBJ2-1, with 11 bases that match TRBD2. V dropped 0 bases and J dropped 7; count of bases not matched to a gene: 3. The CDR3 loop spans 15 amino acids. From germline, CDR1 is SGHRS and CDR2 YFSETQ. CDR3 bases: TGCGCCAGCAGCTTGGTAACTAGCGGGAGAAATGAGCAGTTCTTC. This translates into CASSLVTSGRNEQFF.

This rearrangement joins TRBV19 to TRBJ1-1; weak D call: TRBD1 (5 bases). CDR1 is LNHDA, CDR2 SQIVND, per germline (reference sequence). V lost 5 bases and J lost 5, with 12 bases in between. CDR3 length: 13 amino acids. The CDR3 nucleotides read TGTGCCAGTAGTCCGGCCAGACAGACTGAAGCTTTCTTT. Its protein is CASSPARQTEAFF.